This T cell receptor (beta chain) was documented in a study of post-analysis software for immune sequencing data. The wider study: The courses of disease that were included comprised relapsing-remitting, secondary progressive and progressive-relapsing multiple sclerosis.

Each TCR beta cDNA library carried unique molecular identifiers. Via MiXCR, TCRdb re-called the PCR reads, giving one row per CDR3 protein. This table holds 600,000 to 750,000 distinct CDR3 sequences, over 45% found once. General study points: In patients, about 5 TRBV segments were more frequent than in controls, with TRBV5-6, TRBV5-1 and TRBV20-1 among them. Strong co-clustering by F measure was evident for samples that had been prepared in the same batch.

Germline CDR1 is SGHTA and CDR2 is FQGTGA. The CDR3 length is 14 residues. V was shortened by 3 bases and J by 0 bases, with 8 bases between the two germline ends. On this clonotype: What it binds is unknown.

Sequencing was carried out using blood. The TCR was taken from a girl aged 2 to 10 with multiple sclerosis. J is TRBJ1-2 and V is TRBV7-3, with unresolved D. CDR3 sequence: CASSFSLSNYGYTF. The CDR3 region has the DNA TGTGCCAGCAGCTTTTCCCTTTCTAACTATGGCTACACCTTC.